The sequence of this T cell receptor beta chain was determined in a study of cytomegalovirus exposure and HLA in healthy donors (dated by TCRdb to about 2017). In terms of the full investigation: According to an earlier analysis of a few hundred of the donors, 150 million to 200 million T cells yielded 90 million to 130 million unique TCR beta sequences and around 280 Gb of sequence data. An early release that covered 640 HLA-typed donors contained about 300 gigabases of sequencing data and about 93 million unique TCR sequences. Of the roughly 400 genotyped donors, roughly 85% fell in the genetic ancestry cluster associated with self-reported Caucasian donors. The study aimed to test whether cataloging public T cell receptors could reveal signatures of past pathogen exposure. The T cell repertoires of under 700 subjects were profiled by immunosequencing and related to cytomegalovirus serostatus. In addition to the first cohort of 500 to 850 subjects, a separate validation cohort of 120 different subjects was used. To predict cytomegalovirus infection status, the study brought together high-throughput TCR immunosequencing, statistical association of individual TCRs with disease status, and machine learning. To study patterns of TCR occurrence, a later analysis re-analyzed previously published TCR beta repertoires from around 700 donors and added high-resolution HLA genotyping. Rather than drawing on any new phenotypic data, the later analysis identified candidate immune exposures from TCR beta sequences and the way those sequences occurred across donors. An earlier analysis of some 600 of the donors applied high-throughput TCR beta sequencing to assess whether each TCR beta V gene segment acted as functional or pseudogenic. Donor age, sex, ethnicity and CMV serostatus were collected together with the repertoire data. A later genetic analysis used genome-wide SNP genotypes for about 60% of the roughly 700 donors, treating that subset as a discovery cohort. All discovery cohort repertoires had been generated using a single sequencing platform. HLA typing covered class I and class II loci at four-digit resolution. Typing coverage differed by locus: A, B, C, DRB1 and DQB1 were typed in roughly 629-630 donors, DQA1 in around 500, DPA1 in around 610, and DPB1 in 450 to 480. Four to six DR-DQ haplotypes were handled as single units for association and clustering, since linkage in the cohort was strong. On average, 235,054 unique TCR beta nucleotide sequences were sequenced per donor among a few hundred genotyped donors of the cohort, with 15% to 20% of those sequences being non-productive.

Here is what the overall study found, with its caveats: A further reported finding was that TCR beta sequences accurately predicted the HLA-A and HLA-B alleles for most subjects in the first cohort. The classifier was reported to diagnose cytomegalovirus status with high specificity and sensitivity in both the original and validation cohorts. Most TCR sequences were seen in very few donors, while some public TCRs were found in many individuals. A few of the identified cytomegalovirus-associated TCR beta chains were confirmed in vitro to be specific for cytomegalovirus antigens. In a later analysis, most CMV-associated TCR beta chains were found to appear HLA-restricted, with HLA associations seemingly driven largely by CMV exposure. Some IMGT-functional V segments, including TRBV6-2 and TRBV6-3, could not be told apart with the 87-base-pair reads, so those segments were excluded. The authors suggested that the approach could potentially be generalized to other disease states and immunological phenotypes. This cohort had only TCR beta chains sequenced, and the lack of alpha or paired-chain data limited which features could be detected. An association between a missense DCLRE1C variant and V-gene and J-gene trimming of TCR beta chains was found in a later genetic analysis and replicated in an independent cohort. In the study, about 150 TCR beta chains were listed as associated with cytomegalovirus. Broadly in line with IMGT annotations, most TCR beta V segments showed up in productive rearrangements about 90% or about 30% of the time in an earlier analysis of several hundred of the donors. Several of the top co-occurrence clusters appeared to be linked to parvovirus B19, influenza, CMV and Epstein-Barr virus, according to a later analysis. According to a later analysis, TCR association rates differed among HLA loci, with DRB1 alleles showing the most associated TCRs and HLA-C alleles showing the fewest. CMV serostatus was the only immune exposure information available for the cohort. Assigning TCR associations to individual alleles was difficult when HLA alleles, especially DR and DQ, strongly co-occurred. Compared with equally common non-associated chains, HLA-associated TCR beta chains in a later analysis were more clonally expanded and had lower generation probabilities. Specific HLA alleles were associated with over 15,000 TCR beta sequences at a false discovery rate of 0.05 in a later analysis. The earlier analysis of approximately 540 of the donors excluded 15 to 20 rarely observed V segments, including chromosome 9 orphons, because counts were too low. In a later genetic analysis, fewer N-insertions in productive TCRs were reported among donors in an Asian-associated ancestry cluster than the roughly 640-donor mean. A group of highly shared sequence variants was considered likely to be a technical artifact of the sequencing pipeline. Because some donors lacked HLA typing at each locus, the association tests relied only on the typed subset. Correlated functional status among segregating V segments might reflect linkage disequilibrium, but an unknown experimental factor could not be ruled out. Presence/absence analyses assumed roughly uniform sequencing depth across donors, an assumption that may not hold.

Libraries were built with the immunoSEQ multiplex PCR assay. For the multiplex PCR, a mixture combining 60 forward primers for TCR Vbeta segments and 13 reverse primers for TCR Jbeta segments was used. Amplification of the CDR3 region of rearranged TCR beta genes was performed with a multiplex PCR assay on genomic DNA. The amplified TCR beta libraries were sequenced on the Illumina HiSeq System as 87-base-pair reads. From the authors' description of their analysis: In a later analysis, roughly 80 million unique TCR beta chains were counted across the 500 to 700 repertoires, and roughly 11 million of these chains were shared by at least two donors. A nearest-neighbor algorithm error-corrected the raw reads and collapsed the reads into unique sequences, merging closely related sequences to remove PCR and sequencing errors. CDR3 sequences were aligned to IMGT reference sequences to assign V, D and J gene segments. For a sequence to be retained, at least a six-nucleotide match to both a V gene segment and a J gene segment was required. A rearrangement counted as productive if the CDR3 had no stop codons and remained in frame with V and J, and every other rearrangement counted as non-productive. Following IMGT convention, CDR3 was defined as the stretch from the second conserved V-encoded cysteine to the conserved J-encoded phenylalanine. In an earlier analysis of some 550 of the donors, sequences lacking an unambiguous match to a single V gene segment were excluded. In an earlier analysis of approximately 550 of the donors, V segments were called functional above 56.7% productive rearrangements and were called segregating when the between-donor standard deviation exceeded 5%. A statistical classification framework was developed to diagnose cytomegalovirus status using the catalog of TCR beta chain sequences. In a later analysis, TCR nucleotide sequences were compared against IMGT/GENE-DB human TR gene sequences so that V and J genes could be assigned. Using the TCRdist pipeline, a later analysis assigned CDR3 sequences along with most-parsimonious VDJ recombination scenarios. In a later analysis, every TCR beta chain was defined by the combination of its CDR3 amino acid sequence and its V-gene family, and reads without a unique V-gene family were dropped. A later analysis removed 600 or so highly shared, low-generation-probability nucleotide sequences to deal with suspected cross-contamination and a sequencing artifact. In a later analysis, a clonal expansion index for each public chain was calculated from normalized within-repertoire ranks of inferred template counts. Generation probabilities in a later analysis came from a VDJ recombination model fitted to out-of-frame rearrangements, and those results were checked against IGoR. In a later analysis, TCR-TCR, TCR-HLA and TCR-CMV co-occurrence was scored with hypergeometric tests, and a repertoire-size bias correction was applied to TCR pairs. False discovery rates were estimated in a later analysis by permuting HLA or CMV assignments 20 times. In a later analysis, co-occurring TCRs were grouped using DBSCAN, and TCRdist sequence similarity was added for clustering within HLA-allele-positive subsets. Repertoires with fewer than 30,000 or more than 120,000 public chains, plus five repertoires with anomalous nucleotide sharing, were excluded from co-occurrence clustering. TCRdb obtained this table from immuneACCESS and retained in-frame rearrangements with V and J assigned. These tables miss some clones; where compared with another copy, unresolved V genes account for less than half of the shortfall, and the remainder is unexplained. That table furnishes V, J and clone size, whereas the DNA furnished D and trimming. The sample table contains about 99,000 clones; only one count was recorded for roughly 79% of them. About 5.3% of the sample is held by the ten biggest clonotypes.

The CDR3 measures 13 amino acids from cysteine to phenylalanine. Only the CDR3 region is kept as DNA, spanning 39 bases read in frame from base 1. In the germline V gene, CDR1 corresponds to MNHNS and CDR2 to SASEGT. V is cut back by 0 bases and J by 8 bases, with 1 base in the junction unmatched. The cohort was made up of roughly 670 healthy bone marrow donors. At the time of sampling, every cohort member was nominally healthy, though immune exposures that went unrecorded were likely present. The donor was CMV seropositive and was included in the group of 250 to 300 seropositive cohort members. Each donor provided a peripheral blood sample, and peripheral blood mononuclear cells were used for TCR beta sequencing. Genomic DNA extraction from the blood cell samples was performed with the Qiagen DNeasy Blood Extraction Kit. A note on this clone: Its antigen is currently not known. Per-nucleotide qualities are absent, and no much larger clonotype sits a single base away.

The sample consisted of PBMCs. This clonotype was obtained from a man in his 60s in good health and CMV-seropositive. The sequence is built from TRBV6-1 and TRBJ2-4, with 7 central nucleotides matching TRBD2. This receptor carries the CDR3 CASSEAGRDIQYF. The DNA is as follows: TGTGCCAGCAGTGAAGCGGGGAGGGACATTCAGTACTTC.